The sequence of this TCR beta chain was determined in a study of shared clonotypes between healthy human individuals. Study at large: The study drew on a couple of women and a few men aged 18 to 49 as donors.

Only in-frame clones appear in the TCRdb table, and some are missing; sequencing was by immunoSEQ multiplex PCR. Of around 2.1 million clones listed, roughly 91% are singletons. Terminally differentiated effector memory CD45RA+ cells were excluded by CCR7 positive selection of CD45RO-negative cells. This CDR3 has 15 residues. The V end was cut by 5 bases, the J end by 2 bases, with 16 bases between. In germline, CDR1 is SGHDT, CDR2 YYEEEE. This receptor was obtained from a man aged 18-30 years in good health. Some clones in this sample may be carry-over from other donors' samples. The material sequenced was naive CD8+ T cells from PBMCs. The V gene is TRBV5-6, the J gene TRBJ2-5, with D tentatively TRBD2 (6 bases). The CDR3 is CASSMLSGLQETQYF. CDR3 bases: TGTGCCAGCAGTATGTTGAGCGGGTTACAAGAGACCCAGTACTTC.